Presented here are 28 T cell receptor beta chains from one specimen sequenced in a study of T and B cells in COVID-19 patients. Multiplex PCR with BIOMED2 TRB-A/B primer pools amplified TRB rearrangements. TCRdb reprocessed the multiplex PCR reads via MiXCR and lists one record per CDR3 protein. The repertoire holds thousands of distinct CDR3 sequences, with approximately 26% as singletons. From blood, about 250-500 ng of genomic DNA served as TRB template. The sample was blood. The origin of the receptors is a human donor with active COVID-19.

This clonotype is deemed medium-sized. The V and J genes are TRBV6-5 and TRBJ2-2; D uncertain. This CDR3 contains 15 residues. V was pared by 6 bases and J by 2 bases, with 13 bases between. Looked up from germline, CDR1 is MNHEY and CDR2 is SVGAGI. The CDR3, as DNA: TGTGCCAGCAGCCAATCGACCAGAAACACCGGGGAGCTGTTTTTT. The encoded protein is CASSQSTRNTGELFF.

A few counts support this clonotype. The J gene is TRBJ2-3, the V gene TRBV20-1; D perhaps matches TRBD2 (5 bases). Germline CDR1 DFQATT, CDR2 SNEGSKA (reference sequence). The CDR3 totals 14 residues. The chain's CDR3 is CSLTPTTRADTQYF. The CDR3, as DNA: TGCAGCCTGACACCGACTACCCGGGCGGATACGCAGTATTTT.

This clonotype is medium-sized. This sequence joins TRBV6-5 and TRBJ1-5, with 7 bases identical to TRBD1. Germline CDR1 and CDR2: MNHEY and SVGAGI. The V segment lost 6 bases and the J segment 7 bases; nucleotides outside the gene matches: 12. This CDR3 has 15 residues. In nucleotides, the CDR3 is TGTGCCAGCAGGCCATACGACAGGGCCGGCCAGCCCCAGCATTTT. This codes for CASRPYDRAGQPQHF.

This clonotype was found many times. V gene TRBV10-3 combines with J gene TRBJ1-5; 8 nucleotides match TRBD1. Looked up from germline, CDR1 is ENHRY and CDR2 is SYGVKD. This CDR3 has 16 residues. V lost 2 bases to trimming and J lost 7 bases; unmatched junction nucleotides: 10. CDR3 region: CAISEGQGGLGQPQHF. For the CDR3, the DNA is TGTGCCATCAGTGAGGGACAGGGCGGCTTGGGGCAGCCCCAGCATTTT.

V and J are TRBV6-1 and TRBJ1-5; D ambiguous. This CDR3 is 15 amino acids long. V was cut by 7 bases and J by 5 bases, with 18 bases left in between. Per germline, CDR1 MNHNS and CDR2 SASEGT. The CDR3 region has the DNA TGTGCCAGCACTGTAAGGGTCGAACAAGATCAGCCCCAGCATTTT. It is translated as CASTVRVEQDQPQHF.

As concerns this clonotype: The conserved closing phenylalanine or tryptophan is absent in this CDR3, likely reflecting a read error. This chain uses TRBV6-5 with TRBJ2-3; D unclear. V lost 6 bases, J lost 5 bases, and 12 bases lay in between. The CDR3 consists of 13 residues. The germline V gene has CDR1 MNHEY and CDR2 SVGAGI. The CDR3 nucleotides read TGTGCCAGCAGCGGGTCAGGTGGAGATACGCAGTATCTT. Its translation is CASSGSGGDTQYL.

Judged by abundance, this clonotype is medium-sized. The gene calls are TRBV12-3 or TRBV12-4 and TRBJ2-7; 10 positions match TRBD2. The J segment lost 6 bases and the V segment lost 3 bases, leaving 2 bases of the junction unmatched. There are 13 residues in the CDR3. Here the CDR3 reads CASSFGTSAEQYF. The CDR3 DNA is TGTGCCAGCAGTTTCGGGACTAGCGCCGAGCAGTACTTC.

This clonotype was seen ten or more times. V is TRBV6-5 and J is TRBJ1-3; 7 bases match TRBD1. The germline V gene encodes CDR1 MNHEY and CDR2 SVGAGI. The V and J ends lost 0 bases and 0 bases, in that order; junction bases with no gene match: 5. This CDR3 has 17 residues. The CDR3 nucleotides are TGTGCCAGCAGTTACTCGACAACAGGGGACTCTGGAAACACCATATATTTT. Translated: CASSYSTTGDSGNTIYF.

This clonotype is categorized as medium-sized. For the CDR3, the DNA is TGTGCCAGCAGTCCGGGCGGAGGACGACAAAACTATGGCTACACCTTC. Its translation: CASSPGGGRQNYGYTF. V and J are TRBV27 and TRBJ1-2, with D unclear. CDR3 length: 16 amino acids. Germline CDR1 and CDR2: MNHEY and SMNVEV (reference sequence). With 5 bases removed from V and 2 bases from J, the gap between germline ends came to 18 bases.

The CDR3 loop is CASGGHTDTQYF. In nucleotides, the CDR3 is TGTGCCAGCGGGGGTCACACAGATACGCAGTATTTT. This chain links TRBV5-6 with TRBJ2-3, with D perhaps assigned TRBD1 or TRBD2 (5 bases each). The CDR3 has 12 amino acids. Trimming stripped 7 bases from V and 2 bases from J, with 8 bases between. Germline CDR1 is SGHDT and CDR2 is YYEEEE.

This chain links TRBV10-2 with TRBJ2-3; 9 positions agree with TRBD1. Germline values: CDR1 WSHSY, CDR2 SAAADI. V dropped 6 bases and J dropped 3; count of bases not matched to a gene: 7. CDR3 length equals 15 residues. CDR3 sequence: CASSGDRVRTDTQYF. CDR3 coding DNA: TGCGCCAGCAGCGGGGACAGGGTACGGACAGATACGCAGTATTTT.

This clonotype occurred a few times. The rearrangement links TRBV15 to TRBJ2-1; D perhaps matches TRBD1 (6 bases). The CDR3 is 15 amino acids. V gave up 2 bases and J gave up 0 bases, with 8 bases separating them. Germline V gene data show CDR1 as LNHNV and CDR2 as YYDKDF (reference sequence). The chain's CDR3 is CATSRTGNSYNEQFF. CDR3 DNA: TGTGCCACCAGCAGAACAGGGAACTCCTACAATGAGCAGTTCTTC.

As DNA, the CDR3 is TGCAGCGTCGGACTGCCAAAGACCCAGTACTTC. It is translated as CSVGLPKTQYF. This sequence joins TRBV29-1 and TRBJ2-5, with a weak D call TRBD2 (5 bases). The germline V gene has CDR1 SQVTM and CDR2 ANQGSEA. V lost 6 bases and J 6 bases, leaving 11 bases between the germline ends. The CDR3 has 11 amino acids.

Within the sample, this clonotype is medium-sized. The rearrangement links TRBV29-1 to TRBJ2-2, with D tentatively TRBD2 (6 bases). Trimming cost V 6 bases and J 2 bases, with 10 bases left between them. CDR1 is SQVTM, CDR2 ANQGSEA, per germline. There are 13 residues in the CDR3. CDR3 sequence (DNA): TGCAGCGTCTTAGGACTAAACACCGGGGAGCTGTTTTTT. It specifies CSVLGLNTGELFF.

The table lists this clonotype with many counts. This CDR3 is CASSPRWEEGSLQYF. CDR3 sequence (DNA): TGTGCCAGCAGCCCAAGATGGGAGGAGGGTTCGCTTCAGTACTTC. The V gene is TRBV13, the J gene TRBJ2-4; the D gene is possibly TRBD2 (6 bases). V shed 5 bases and J shed 11 bases, with 22 bases lying between them. This CDR3 is 15 amino acids long. In germline, CDR1 is PRHDT, CDR2 FYEKMQ (reference sequence).

V is TRBV6-4 and J is TRBJ2-1; 12 positions agree with TRBD2. Trimming at V came to 4 bases and at J to 1 base, leaving 8 bases not matched to a gene. This CDR3 spans 18 amino acids. Germline CDR1 reads MRHNA; CDR2 reads SNTAGT. The CDR3: CASSAWSGTSGSYNEQFF. In DNA form, the CDR3 reads TGTGCCAGCAGTGCCTGGAGTGGGACTAGCGGGTCCTACAATGAGCAGTTCTTC.

On this clonotype: The junction and the germline gene differ at one end; a read error may be behind it. The chain combines TRBV4-2 with TRBJ2-1, with 7 bases matching TRBD1. The germline CDR1 and CDR2 sequences are LGHNA and YNFKEQ. The CDR3 runs to 17 residues. The CDR3 loop is CASSAHTGTVKYTEQFF. CDR3 sequence (DNA): TGTGCCAGCAGCGCACACACCGGGACAGTGAAGTACACTGAGCAGTTCTTC.

This clonotype is classed as medium-sized (0.01 to 0.1%). The rearrangement links TRBV19 to TRBJ1-2; no clear D gene. V was clipped by 5 bases and J by 1 base, with 8 bases between them. The CDR3 extends over 13 amino acids. Germline V lookup: CDR1 LNHDA, CDR2 SQIVND (reference sequence). The CDR3 loop is CASSWRVNYGYTF. The CDR3 nucleotides are TGTGCCAGTAGTTGGAGAGTTAACTATGGCTACACCTTC. Using reference TRBV19 and TRBJ1-2 for the parts outside the CDR3, the full variable domain is DGGITQSPKYLFRKEGQNVTLSCEQNLNHDAMYWYRQDPGQGLRLIYYSQIVNDFQKGDIAEGYSVSREKKESFPLTVTSAQKNPTAFYLCASSWRVNYGYTFGSGTRLTVV.

V and J are TRBV4-3 and TRBJ1-4; a weak D match, TRBD1 (5 bases). V lost 1 base to trimming and J lost 4 bases, with 13 bases between them. This CDR3 has 16 residues. The germline V gene encodes CDR1 LGHNA and CDR2 YSLEER. CDR3 DNA sequence: TGCGCCAGCAGCCAAGGGGTCCAGGGCCGTAATGAAAAACTGTTTTTT. Protein: CASSQGVQGRNEKLFF.

This clonotype is medium-sized (0.01 to 0.1%). The chain uses TRBV19 and TRBJ1-2, with TRBD1 matching 7 bases. There are 12 residues in the CDR3. V lost 3 bases to trimming and J lost 6 bases; unmatched junction nucleotides: 1. The germline V gene encodes CDR1 LNHDA and CDR2 SQIVND (reference sequence). The CDR3 is CASSIDRDGYTF. CDR3 bases: TGTGCCAGTAGTATCGACAGGGATGGCTACACCTTC.

As to this clonotype: The CDR3 end shows no conserved phenylalanine or tryptophan, and so a read error is likely. This sequence joins TRBV18 and TRBJ2-2, with D unclear. CDR1 KGHSH and CDR2 LQKENI come from the germline V gene. There are 12 residues in the CDR3. The V end was cut by 8 bases, the J end by 7 bases, with 11 bases between. CDR3 loop: CASSFEVGELFL. The CDR3 region has the DNA TGTGCCAGCAGCTTTGAGGTCGGGGAGCTGTTTCTT.

The chain links TRBV30 to TRBJ2-5; TRBD2 is a possible D gene (7 bases). Trimming removed 5 bases at V and 5 bases at J, with 15 bases between. This CDR3 contains 13 residues. Per germline, CDR1 GTSNPN and CDR2 SVGIG (reference sequence). The DNA of the CDR3 is TGTGCCTGGGGGGGGGCGGGACGGGAGACCCAGTACTTC. This sequence encodes CAWGGAGRETQYF.

Notes on this clonotype: A much larger clone is a single base away; this may be a read error. The chain recombines TRBV6-1 with TRBJ1-4; D not certain. CDR1 and CDR2 (germline): MNHNS, SASEGT. The V end lost 6 bases, the J end lost 8 bases, and 7 bases lay between the germline ends. This CDR3 comprises 11 residues. For the CDR3, the DNA is TGTGCCAGCAGGGATGTAGAAAAACTGTTTTTT. Translation gives CASRDVEKLFF.

The chain uses TRBV7-9 and TRBJ2-4; no clear D. Germline loops: CDR1 SEHNR, CDR2 FQNEAQ (reference sequence). Trimming took 5 bases from V and 7 from J, leaving 9 bases between them. The CDR3 runs to 12 residues. The DNA for the CDR3 is TGTGCCAGCAGCCTTCACGGGAACATTCAGTACTTC. Protein: CASSLHGNIQYF.

Within the sample, this clonotype is medium-sized. The V gene is TRBV29-1, the J gene TRBJ1-4; tentative D call: TRBD1 (5 bases). V lost 6 bases and J 4 bases, leaving 15 bases between the germline ends. The CDR3 has 14 residues. Germline CDR1 reads SQVTM; CDR2 reads ANQGSEA. The CDR3 here is CSVVTGTDNEKLFF. The CDR3 coding sequence is TGCAGCGTAGTAACCGGGACGGATAATGAAAAACTGTTTTTT.

This clonotype was found a few times. The rearrangement links TRBV12-3 or TRBV12-4 to TRBJ1-1; a weak D match, TRBD1 (5 bases). Trimming left V 6 bases short and J 11 bases short, with 13 bases between. The CDR3 is made up of 11 amino acids. CDR3 nucleotide sequence: TGTGCCAGCAGAGCCTTCAGGGATGCTTTCTTT. Translating gives CASRAFRDAFF.

In its sample, this clonotype is medium-sized. The CDR3 sequence is CAWMGDGVSRTDTQYF. The DNA for the CDR3 is TGTGCCTGGATGGGGGATGGCGTCTCGAGAACAGATACGCAGTATTTT. The rearrangement joins TRBV30 to TRBJ2-3, with D perhaps TRBD1 or TRBD2 (5 bases each). The V gene lost 4 bases and the J gene lost 3 bases, with 20 bases spanning the gap. The CDR3 is 16 amino acids. Germline CDR1 and CDR2: GTSNPN and SVGIG (reference sequence).

A few counts support this clonotype. This chain joins TRBV6-1 and TRBJ1-2; no definite D call. The CDR3 sequence is 13 residues long. Between the trimmed V and J ends, which lost 6 bases and 4 bases, there was a span of 12 bases. Germline CDR1 reads MNHNS; CDR2 reads SASEGT. CDR3 loop: CASRYPGSYGYTF. CDR3 bases: TGTGCCAGCAGATACCCGGGTTCCTATGGCTACACCTTC.